The rows below give T cell receptor beta chains drawn from one sample of a study of glioma-infiltrating T cells after dendritic cell vaccination. Data came from immunoSEQ multiplex PCR; TCRdb stores just in-frame clones and leaves some out. The sample comprises around 78,000 clones, around 85% of which are singletons, and around 9.3% rests with the top ten. The sample was blood, taken after dendritic cell vaccination. These receptors originate from a human donor with glioblastoma. Each CDR3 is given with its conserved first and last residue. The D gene is left open where the match is weak. Rows give clone size only sometimes, using once, few, many, or a class for an expanded clone.

TRBV7-8	-	TRBD1	TRBJ2-1	TGTGCCAGCAGGCGACAGGGGGACTCCTACAATGAGCAGTTCTTC	CASRRQGDSYNEQFF
TRBV29-1	-	TRBD2	TRBJ2-2	TGCAGCGTTGAAAAAAGCGGGAGGGGCGGGGAGCTGTTTTTT	CSVEKSGRGGELFF
TRBV5-1	once	TRBD1	TRBJ2-7	TGCGCCAGCAGCAAGGCGGGACAGGCAACCTACGAGCAGTACTTC	CASSKAGQATYEQYF
TRBV6-8	-	TRBD1	TRBJ2-7	TGTGCCAGTAGAACAGGGGGTAGGGAGTACTTC	CASRTGGREYF
TRBV7-8	-	TRBD2	TRBJ2-7	TGTGCCAGCAGCCCCAGGACTAGCGGATCGACCTACGAGCAGTACTTC	CASSPRTSGSTYEQYF
TRBV7-6	-	-	TRBJ2-5	TGTGCCAGCAGCTTAGTGTTGAGTGGAGAGACCCAGTACTTC	CASSLVLSGETQYF
TRBV25-1	-	TRBD2	TRBJ2-2	TGTGCCAGCAGTGCCGTAGCGGGAGAAGGGAACACCGGGGAGCTGTTTTTT	CASSAVAGEGNTGELFF
TRBV6-5	-	TRBD1	TRBJ2-7	TGTGCCAGCAGGCCCCCCGGGACAGGGGTCCGCGAGCAGTACTTC	CASRPPGTGVREQYF
TRBV19	once	TRBD2	TRBJ2-3	TGTGCCAGTAGGCTCGCGGGAGGGGGCACAGATACGCAGTATTTT	CASRLAGGGTDTQYF
TRBV27	-	-	TRBJ2-7	TGTGCCAGCAGTTCGGGGGGCTCCCCTACCTACGAGCAGTACTTC	CASSSGGSPTYEQYF
TRBV6-1	once	-	TRBJ1-2	TGTGCCAGCAGTGAGATCGGGAACGGCTACACCTTC	CASSEIGNGYTF
TRBV25-1	-	TRBD2	TRBJ2-2	TGTGCCAGCAGTCCAGTGGGGCTAGCGGGAGTTACCGGGGAGCTGTTTTTT	CASSPVGLAGVTGELFF
TRBV5-1	-	-	TRBJ2-2	TGCGCCAGCACCGACCCCGGACTTATCACCGGGGAGCTGTTTTTT	CASTDPGLITGELFF
TRBV6-5	-	-	TRBJ1-1	TGTGCCAGCACCATAGAACCAGGGGTTAACACTGAAGCTTTCTTT	CASTIEPGVNTEAFF
TRBV15	-	-	TRBJ1-6	TGTGCCACCAGCGGGTGGGCGAATTCACCCCTCCACTTT	CATSGWANSPLHF
TRBV27	-	TRBD1	TRBJ1-5	TGTGCCAGCAGTTTACTACCGGGACAGGGGGAGGTTCAGCCCCAGCATTTT	CASSLLPGQGEVQPQHF
TRBV9	few	TRBD1	TRBJ1-2	TGTGCCAGCAGCCCAGCCTGGGACAGTGGAGGTTATGGCTACACCTTC	CASSPAWDSGGYGYTF
TRBV27	-	-	TRBJ1-5	TGTGCCAGCAGTTTATCCCCAGACAGGAACGATCAGCCCCAGCATTTT	CASSLSPDRNDQPQHF
TRBV10-3	-	TRBD2	TRBJ2-3	TGTGCCATCAAGCCTAGCGGAGACACAGATACGCAGTATTTT	CAIKPSGDTDTQYF
TRBV30	-	-	TRBJ2-7	TGTGCCTGGAATCCCCTATCCGGGTCCGAGCAGTACTTC	CAWNPLSGSEQYF
TRBV6-5	-	TRBD2	TRBJ2-2	TGTGCCAGCAGGTCGGGGACTAAGGCCGGGGAGCTGTTTTTT	CASRSGTKAGELFF
TRBV15	once	-	TRBJ1-2	TGTGCCACCAGCAGAGGGGCGCTTCGGAACTATGGCTACACCTTC	CATSRGALRNYGYTF
TRBV5-4	-	TRBD1	TRBJ2-7	TGTGCCAGCAGCCGTCCTGACAGGGGGCTCTACGAGCAGTACTTC	CASSRPDRGLYEQYF
TRBV9	-	-	TRBJ2-7	TGTGCCAGCAGCGTAGGGGGCAGCTCCTACGAGCAGTACTTC	CASSVGGSSYEQYF
TRBV29-1	-	TRBD1	TRBJ2-7	TGCAGCGTCGGCCGGGACAGGGGCTCCTACGAGCAGTACTTC	CSVGRDRGSYEQYF
TRBV2	-	TRBD2	TRBJ2-5	TGTGCCAGCAGGAAAACTCCTAGCGGGACGTCGCAAGAGACCCAGTACTTC	CASRKTPSGTSQETQYF
TRBV7-6	-	-	TRBJ2-3	TGTGCCAGCAGCTCATCCAAAATTACAGATACGCAGTATTTT	CASSSSKITDTQYF
TRBV7-2	-	TRBD1	TRBJ1-2	TGTGCCAGCAGCTTAGGGACAGGGTTTTACACCTTC	CASSLGTGFYTF
TRBV13	few	-	TRBJ2-1	TGTGCCAGCAGCTTATTTCGTGAGCAGTTCTTC	CASSLFREQFF
TRBV11-2	once	TRBD1	TRBJ1-4	TGTGCCAGCACCTTAGTTTGGGACAGCAATGAAAAACTGTTTTTT	CASTLVWDSNEKLFF
TRBV4-1	-	-	TRBJ2-7	TGCGCCAGCAGCACCACGATCCTTTCCGGTGGTTCTAGTGGTTACGAGCAGTACTTC	CASSTTILSGGSSGYEQYF
TRBV5-1	-	-	TRBJ2-5	TGCGCCAGCACCCTTGGCGGCCAAGAGACCCAGTACTTC	CASTLGGQETQYF
TRBV27	-	-	TRBJ2-1	TGTGCCAGCAGTTCCTTCGCAGTCGGGGGAAACAATGAGCAGTTCTTC	CASSSFAVGGNNEQFF
TRBV19	few	-	TRBJ1-2	TGTGCCAGCGCTACGACGGGTTCGGGGTATGGCTACACCTTC	CASATTGSGYGYTF
TRBV5-4	-	TRBD2	TRBJ2-3	TGTGCCAGCAGCCTAGCGGGAGGGCGAGCAGATACGCAGTATTTT	CASSLAGGRADTQYF
TRBV6-4	-	TRBD2	TRBJ2-2	TGTGCCAGCAGTGAAGCGGGAGGGGCCGGGGAGCTGTTTTTT	CASSEAGGAGELFF
TRBV11-2	once	TRBD1	TRBJ1-2	TGTGCCAGCAGCCAAATAACAGGGGGCGCGGGCGGCTACACCTTC	CASSQITGGAGGYTF
TRBV11-1	-	-	TRBJ2-1	TGTGCCAGCAGACCTAGCGCGAACAATGAGCAGTTCTTC	CASRPSANNEQFF
TRBV6-1	-	-	TRBJ2-5	TGTGCCAGCAGTGAAGCGAGGGTAGAGCAAGAGACCCAGTACTTC	CASSEARVEQETQYF
TRBV7-6	-	-	TRBJ1-4	TGTGCCAGCAGCCCGGACAGTGCTAATGAAAAACTGTTTTTT	CASSPDSANEKLFF
TRBV9	-	TRBD2	TRBJ2-3	TGTGCCAGCAGCCCGTGGACTAGCCAAACCACAGATACGCAGTATTTT	CASSPWTSQTTDTQYF
TRBV5-5	-	-	TRBJ1-5	TGTGCCAGCAGCTTGGCGCCAGATAGCAATCAGCCCCAGCATTTT	CASSLAPDSNQPQHF
TRBV11-3	-	-	TRBJ1-2	TGTGCCAGCGGCTCGGTCGGAGGGTTTGGCTACACCTTC	CASGSVGGFGYTF
TRBV29-1	-	TRBD1	TRBJ1-5	TGCAGCGTTGGGACAGGGAGAAATCAGCCCCAGCATTTT	CSVGTGRNQPQHF
TRBV2	-	TRBD2	TRBJ2-5	TGTGCCAGCAGTGAGATAGCGGGGATACAAGAGACCCAGTACTTC	CASSEIAGIQETQYF
TRBV7-2	once	-	TRBJ2-6	TGTGCCAGCAGCCCGCAGGGGCGGTCTGGGGCCAACGTCCTGACTTTC	CASSPQGRSGANVLTF
TRBV9	once	TRBD1	TRBJ2-2	TGTGCCAGCAGCGCAGCCGACAGGGTATATTTGCCCGGGGAGCTGTTTTTT	CASSAADRVYLPGELFF
TRBV4-2	once	-	TRBJ1-1	TGTGCCAGCAGCCAGAGATCGAACACTGAAGCTTTCTTT	CASSQRSNTEAFF
TRBV7-9	-	TRBD2	TRBJ2-5	TGTGCCAGCAGCTTAGCATTAGCGGGGGCAGAGACCCAGTACTTC	CASSLALAGAETQYF
TRBV7-9	-	-	TRBJ2-1	TGTGCCAGCAGCTTAGCGGAGGGGTTGTATGAGCAGTTCTTC	CASSLAEGLYEQFF
TRBV25-1	-	-	TRBJ2-2	TGTGCCAGCAGTGAATTGCGGGGATCAACGGGCACCGGGGAGCTGTTTTTT	CASSELRGSTGTGELFF
TRBV6-5	-	-	TRBJ2-3	TGTGCCAGCAGTTACTCGGACAAAACCACAGATACGCAGTATTTT	CASSYSDKTTDTQYF
TRBV27	-	-	TRBJ2-1	TGTGCCAGCAGTTTTTCCACTCCATACAATGAGCAGTTCTTC	CASSFSTPYNEQFF
TRBV5-1	-	TRBD2	TRBJ2-1	TGCGCCAGCAGCCCCACTAGCGGGTTTTACAATGAGCAGTTCTTC	CASSPTSGFYNEQFF
TRBV5-4	-	-	TRBJ2-7	TGTGCCAGCAGCTTCAGGGGTAGCTCCTACGAGCAGTACTTC	CASSFRGSSYEQYF